The source of this T cell receptor (beta chain) is a study of T cell responses to AZD1222 COVID-19 vaccine. Assay used: immunoSEQ multiplex PCR; TCRdb lists only in-frame clones, some missing. Here the sample spans 140,000 to 150,000 clones, around four fifths being singletons. In its sample, this clone was seen a few times. Its antigen is not known. Study-wide results and caveats: Two AZD1222 administrations were followed by greater Spike-specific TCR breadth and depth. Clonal diversity may have been underestimated, and the donors were mostly white British, with more females than males.

The V gene lost 4 bases and the J gene lost 5 bases, with 13 bases spanning the gap. This CDR3 is built from 15 residues. The germline V gene encodes CDR1 SGHKS and CDR2 YYEKEE (reference sequence). Source: peripheral blood, taken on day 0 of MenACWY control vaccination. The receptor comes from an adult in good health. The chain recombines TRBV5-5 with TRBJ1-6; D may be TRBD1 (5 bases). CDR3: CASSPLWGDNSPLHF. DNA for the CDR3: TGTGCCAGCAGCCCACTTTGGGGGGATAATTCACCCCTCCACTTT. Filled out from reference TRBV5-5 and TRBJ1-6, the complete variable domain reads DAGVTQSPTHLIKTRGQQVTLRCSPISGHKSVSWYQQVLGQGPQFIFQYYEKEERGRGNFPDRFSARQFPNYSSELNVNALLLGDSALYLCASSPLWGDNSPLHFGNGTRLTVT.